The following is a T cell receptor (beta chain) sequence with its context. What it binds is not known. This entry comes from a study of cytomegalovirus exposure and HLA in healthy donors. General study findings and limits: In a later analysis, at a false discovery rate of 0.05, roughly 17,000 TCR beta sequences matched HLA alleles.

The primer mix had 60 Vbeta and 13 Jbeta primers. Produced via immunoSEQ multiplex PCR; TCRdb's table is partial and in-frame only. This table holds tens of thousands of clones, 65% to 70% found once. This CDR3 is built from 14 residues. J lost 6 bases, V lost 6 bases, and 7 bases had no gene match. CDR1 and CDR2 (germline): LNHDA, SQIVND (reference sequence). The chain is built from TRBV19 and TRBJ2-1; 8 bases fit TRBD2. Material: PBMCs. This TCR derives from a middle-aged man in good health and CMV-seropositive. The CDR3 DNA follows: TGTGCCAGTAGCCCGGGACTAGGGGTCAATGAGCAGTTCTTC. Amino acids: CASSPGLGVNEQFF.